These T cell receptor beta chains were read from a single sample in a study of blood T cell repertoires in COVID-19. Here immunoSEQ multiplex PCR was the method, and the copy in TCRdb shows in-frame clones only, minus some. Of 80,000 or so clones listed, roughly four fifths are singletons. The sequenced sample consisted of peripheral blood. The receptors originated from a human donor in a cohort sampled during active COVID-19. CDR3s include the opening cysteine and the closing phenylalanine or tryptophan.

V	length	J	CDR3
TRBV6-2/TRBV6-3	15	TRBJ1-2	CASSYSRDRNYGYTF
TRBV5-4	13	TRBJ2-1	CASSYLANNEQFF
TRBV27	13	TRBJ1-1	CASSSLDRSQAFF
TRBV21-1	11	TRBJ2-7	CASSKRGRQYF
TRBV3-1/TRBV3-2	15	TRBJ2-5	CASSPLAGGRETQYF
TRBV7-2	12	TRBJ1-2	CASSYYSQGYTF
TRBV3-1/TRBV3-2	15	TRBJ2-7	CASSGRDRSSYEQYF
TRBV7-2	15	TRBJ1-5	CASSLDAGGNQPQHF
TRBV9	16	TRBJ2-2	CASSVATGGATGELFF
TRBV20-1	11	TRBJ1-1	CSALRPGAEFF
TRBV3-1/TRBV3-2	15	TRBJ2-7	CASSQAGTGSYEQYF
TRBV15	13	TRBJ1-5	CATSGTGEQPQHF
TRBV10-3	14	TRBJ1-4	CAISESSQGEKLFF
TRBV30	13	TRBJ1-2	CAWSVYQVASYTF
TRBV9	15	TRBJ2-7	CASSEGGESSYEQYF
TRBV5-1	13	TRBJ2-7	CASSLTANGEQYF
TRBV5-1	13	TRBJ2-7	CASRVQDTYEQYF
TRBV10-3	14	TRBJ2-7	CAISAAGSSYEQYF
TRBV20-1	11	TRBJ1-4	CSARLSEKLFF
TRBV7-3	15	TRBJ2-6	CASSFSASGANVLTF
TRBV27	15	TRBJ2-5	CASSPQGSRRETQYF
TRBV18	13	TRBJ1-2	CASSPERDYGYTF
TRBV5-4	14	TRBJ2-7	CASSAPDNIYEQYF
TRBV12-3/TRBV12-4	13	TRBJ1-5	CASTSRVNQPQHF
TRBV11-2	14	TRBJ2-7	CASSFGGLRDEQYF
TRBV19	15	TRBJ1-5	CASRRTGGRYQPQHF
TRBV4-1	13	TRBJ2-7	CASSPTGVHEQYF
TRBV3-1/TRBV3-2	16	TRBJ1-5	CASSQDSRPGGQPQHF
TRBV30	14	TRBJ1-3	CAWSDGTSGNTIYF
TRBV5-1	13	TRBJ2-1	CASSTTGYNEQFF
TRBV5-1	15	TRBJ2-2	CASSLDRMNTGELFF
TRBV15	16	TRBJ1-2	CATSRDKDRGTYGYTF
TRBV5-1	14	TRBJ2-3	CASSLLASADTQYF
TRBV6-5	13	TRBJ1-5	CASSRSRNQPQHF
TRBV7-9	14	TRBJ1-2	CASSLGNQGTGYTF
TRBV7-9	14	TRBJ1-2	CASSLAGQGFGYTF
TRBV18	15	TRBJ1-1	CASSVRQGQNTEAFF